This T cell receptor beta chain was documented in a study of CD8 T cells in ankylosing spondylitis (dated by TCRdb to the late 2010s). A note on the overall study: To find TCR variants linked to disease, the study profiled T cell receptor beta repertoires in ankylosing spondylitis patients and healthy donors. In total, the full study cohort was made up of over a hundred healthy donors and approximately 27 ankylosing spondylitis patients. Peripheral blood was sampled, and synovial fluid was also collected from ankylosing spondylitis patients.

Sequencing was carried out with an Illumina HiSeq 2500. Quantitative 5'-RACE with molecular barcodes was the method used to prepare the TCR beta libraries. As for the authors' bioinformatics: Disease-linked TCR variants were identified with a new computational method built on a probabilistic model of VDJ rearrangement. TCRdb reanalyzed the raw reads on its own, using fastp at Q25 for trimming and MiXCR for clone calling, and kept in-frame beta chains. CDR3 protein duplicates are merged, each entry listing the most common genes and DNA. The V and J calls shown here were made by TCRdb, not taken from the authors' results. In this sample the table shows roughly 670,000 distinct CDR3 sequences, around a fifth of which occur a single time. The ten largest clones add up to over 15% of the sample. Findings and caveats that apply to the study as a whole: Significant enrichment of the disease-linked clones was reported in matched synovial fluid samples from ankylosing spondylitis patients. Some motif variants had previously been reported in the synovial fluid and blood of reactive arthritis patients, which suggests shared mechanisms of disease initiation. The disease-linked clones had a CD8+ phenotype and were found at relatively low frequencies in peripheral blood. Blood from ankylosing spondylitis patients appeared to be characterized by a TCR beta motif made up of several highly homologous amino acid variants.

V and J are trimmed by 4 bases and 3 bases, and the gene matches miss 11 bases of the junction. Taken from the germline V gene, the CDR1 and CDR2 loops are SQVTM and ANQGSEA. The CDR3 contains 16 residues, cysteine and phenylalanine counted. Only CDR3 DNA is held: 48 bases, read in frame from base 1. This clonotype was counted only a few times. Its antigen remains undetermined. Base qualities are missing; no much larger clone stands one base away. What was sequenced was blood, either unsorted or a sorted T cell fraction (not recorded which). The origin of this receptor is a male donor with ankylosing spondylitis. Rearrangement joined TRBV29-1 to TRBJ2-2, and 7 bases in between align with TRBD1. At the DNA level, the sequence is TGCAGCGTTGTTGAGGGGGCCCCCGGCTACACCGGGGAGCTGTTTTTT. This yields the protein CSVVEGAPGYTGELFF.